What follows describes a single TCR beta chain. Methods used by the authors: Estimated nucleated cell counts came from reference gene primer amplification. Sequenced by immunoSEQ multiplex PCR; TCRdb stores in-frame clones only, minus some. V and J calls and clone size are given by that table; D and trimming were obtained from the DNA. The data show some 140,000 clones, about 86% seen once. The sample originates from a study of blood T cell repertoires in COVID-19. Study in general: Collection of acute and convalescent COVID-19 samples took place in the United States, Italy and Spain. PBMCs, B-cell-depleted T cells, or T cells provided the cDNA or gDNA that made up the material.

The origin of this receptor is a woman aged 55-75 years with active or convalescent COVID-19. The sample taken for sequencing was peripheral blood.

The CDR3 protein is CASSDSVAGGGTGELFF. The CDR3 nucleotides are TGTGCCAGCAGTGACTCGGTAGCGGGAGGAGGCACCGGGGAGCTGTTTTTT. V is TRBV6-4 and J is TRBJ2-2; 10 nucleotides agree with TRBD2. The germline V gene encodes CDR1 MRHNA and CDR2 SNTAGT. V trimming: 0 bases; J trimming: 4 bases; junction bases outside the gene matches: 5. This CDR3 contains 17 residues.